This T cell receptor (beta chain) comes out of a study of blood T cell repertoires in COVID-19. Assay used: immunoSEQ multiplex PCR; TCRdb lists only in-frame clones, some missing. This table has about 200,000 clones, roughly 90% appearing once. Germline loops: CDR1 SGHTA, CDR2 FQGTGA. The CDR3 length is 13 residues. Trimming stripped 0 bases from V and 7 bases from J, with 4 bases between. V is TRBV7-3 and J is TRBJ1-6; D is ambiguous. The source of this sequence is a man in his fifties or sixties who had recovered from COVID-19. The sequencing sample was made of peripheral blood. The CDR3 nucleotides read TGTGCCAGCAGCTTAACCGTAAATTCACCCCTCCACTTT. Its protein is CASSLTVNSPLHF.